This TCR beta chain appears in the sequencing data of a study of cytomegalovirus exposure and HLA in healthy donors. 60 Vbeta and 13 Jbeta primers were used in PCR. Clones were sequenced by immunoSEQ multiplex PCR, and TCRdb holds only the in-frame ones, with some missing. Of more than 85,000 clones listed, around three quarters are singletons. Whole-study results and caveats: Several of the most significant clusters appeared linked to common viral pathogens, based on a later analysis.

Details on this clone: As yet, its antigen is unknown.

CDR3 length: 15 residues. V dropped 4 bases and J dropped 8; count of bases not matched to a gene: 9. Germline V CDR1 and CDR2: KGHSH, LQKENI. Sequencing was carried out using PBMCs. This sequence joins TRBV18 and TRBJ1-4, with 8 nucleotides matching TRBD1. The clonotype was recovered from a male donor in good health and CMV-seropositive. Written as DNA, the CDR3 is TGTGCCAGCTCACAACGCCAGGGGGCGAGGGAAAAACTGTTTTTT. This translates into CASSQRQGAREKLFF.